This TCR beta chain comes out of a study of response to subunit inactivated influenza vaccine. Study-wide results and limits: Authors suggested few new T cells are recruited by each seasonal influenza vaccination.

Only a few counts were recorded for this clonotype. What it binds is not known. TCRdb fed the RT-PCR reads into MiXCR, producing one record per CDR3 protein. This table has some 800,000 distinct CDR3 sequences, 21% appearing once. With 3 bases clipped from V and 2 bases from J, the junction kept 10 bases outside the gene matches. CDR1 and CDR2 from the germline V gene are DFQATT and SNEGSKA (reference sequence). The CDR3 is 15 residues long. The chain is built from TRBV20-1 and TRBJ2-7; 7 bases agree with TRBD1. Sequencing was performed on PBMCs from blood, taken more than 4 days after vaccination. The clonotype originates from a man aged 45-65 years who received an inactivated influenza vaccine. CDR3 coding DNA: TGCAGTGCTAGCGAACCGGGACAGTCTGCCTACGAGCAGTACTTC. Encoded protein: CSASEPGQSAYEQYF.